This T cell receptor (beta chain) is drawn from a study of cytomegalovirus exposure and HLA in healthy donors. Overall study: Unique TCRs numbering approximately 80 million, obtained from HLA-typed donors, made up an early data release.

The PCR used 60 Vbeta and 13 Jbeta primers. The data were produced by immunoSEQ multiplex PCR, yet TCRdb's version contains in-frame clones alone and is incomplete. The sample gives about 110,000 clones, less than 70% of which show up once; approximately 5.5% is in the top ten. About this clone: Its antigen is unknown.

Study-level results: A missense DCLRE1C variant was associated with V- and J-gene trimming of TCR beta chains in a later analysis, and an independent cohort replicated the association. Within a later analysis, the majority of CMV-associated TCR beta chains appeared HLA-restricted. In an earlier analysis, in some 500 donors, most V segments appeared productive either ~87% or ~30% of the time.

The germline V and J ends were trimmed by 6 bases and 1 base, with 9 bases remaining between them. Germline V CDR1 and CDR2: MNHEY, SVGAGI. The CDR3 consists of 13 residues. The receptor comes from a woman between 70 and 85 years old in good health and CMV-seropositive. The rearrangement joins TRBV6-5 to TRBJ1-1; D may be TRBD1 (5 bases). Sequenced: PBMCs. CDR3 bases: TGTGCCAGCAGACTCACAGGGAACACTGAAGCTTTCTTT. It yields the protein CASRLTGNTEAFF.